These 10 T cell receptor beta chains were sequenced from one sample in a study of CD8+ T cells in alopecia areata. Sorting relied on CD4, CD8alpha, NKG2D, NKG2ACE and other markers applied to pooled cutaneous lymph node cells. Extracted RNA was reverse transcribed, and the resulting cDNA served as sequencing template. Only in-frame clones appear in the TCRdb table, and some are missing; sequencing was by immunoSEQ multiplex PCR. This repertoire holds approximately 300,000 clones, and none appear only once. Sequenced material: CD4+ T cells sorted from a lymph node. The receptors were gathered from a C3H/HeJ mouse with alopecia areata. The strain is characterized by the MHC haplotype H2-k.

This clone was observed a few times. Genes here carry mouse names. The CDR3 end lies 4 residues beyond the end of the read and is filled in from the germline J gene. V and J are TRBV5 and TRBJ2-7; possible D gene TRBD2, 5 bases. Germline V CDR1 and CDR2: LGHNA, YNLKQL (reference sequence). The CDR3 has 13 residues. The CDR3 region is CASSQEWGYEQYF. The CDR3 bases that were read are TGTGCCAGCAGCCAAGAATGGGGATAT.

This clone was detected only a few times. Gene names and germline refer to mouse. The read is 4 residues too short to cover the CDR3 end, so that end is filled in from the germline J gene. The chain is built from TRBV19 and TRBJ2-5; D gene unclear. This CDR3 contains 14 residues. Germline-derived CDR1 and CDR2 are FNHDT and SITEND (reference sequence). CDR3 amino acids: CASSIWYEKDTQYF. CDR3 DNA, as far as it was read: TGTGCCAGCAGTATCTGGTATGAGAAAGAC.

This clone was found a few times. Genes and germline come from the mouse. The CDR3 end lies 4 residues beyond the end of the read and is filled in from the germline J gene. The sample holds other DNA sequences that translate to the same CDR3. The rearrangement uses TRBV5 and TRBJ2-1; TRBD2 aligns across 11 bases. The V segment lost 4 bases and the J segment 4 bases; nucleotides outside the gene matches: 3. The CDR3 has 15 residues. Germline assignment: CDR1 LGHNA and CDR2 YNLKQL (reference sequence). CDR3 DNA, as far as it was read: TGTGCCAGCAGCCCTGGACTGGGGGGATATGCT. Residues: CASSPGLGGYA. The whole CDR3 protein reads CASSPGLGGYAEQFF.

There are a few counts of this clone. Any gene name here is a mouse gene name. The read ends 4 residues early relative to the CDR3; the germline J gene fills the gap. The J gene is TRBJ1-1, the V gene TRBV1; TRBD1 is a possible D gene (5 bases). The CDR3 covers 13 residues. Trimming removed 7 bases at V and 4 bases at J, with 13 bases between. Germline values: CDR1 NSQYPW, CDR2 LRSPGD (reference sequence). CDR3 in amino acids: CTCMGGVGTEVFF. CDR3 bases read: TGCACCTGCATGGGAGGGGTTGGCACA.

This clone turned up a few times. Any gene name here is a mouse gene name. The CDR3 here is CTCSARTSEVFF. CDR3 DNA, as far as it was read: TGCACCTGCAGTGCCCGGACATCA. The chain combines TRBV1 with TRBJ1-1; possibly TRBD1 for D (5 bases). The read terminates 4 residues before the CDR3 end, so the remaining end is supplied by the germline J gene. CDR1 NSQYPW and CDR2 LRSPGD come from the germline V gene (reference sequence). This CDR3 has 12 amino acids.

This clone was seen only a few times. Any gene name here is a mouse gene name. The observed sequence ends 4 residues before the CDR3 terminus, with the missing tail filled in from the germline J gene. V is TRBV1 and J is TRBJ2-5; D is undetermined. V lost 1 base and J 0 bases, leaving 8 bases between the germline ends. From germline, CDR1 is NSQYPW and CDR2 LRSPGD (reference sequence). The CDR3 has 15 amino acids. The CDR3 DNA, read in part, is TGCACCTGCAGTGCAGCGACAAGTAACCAAGAC. Translated: CTCSAATSNQD. In full, the CDR3 reads CTCSAATSNQDTQYF.

This clone was counted only a few times. Mouse gene names and germline throughout. The sequenced CDR3 bases are TGTGCCAGCAGCCACGGACAGTACACA. Residues: CASSHGQYT. The CDR3 in its entirety is CASSHGQYTEVFF. The J gene is TRBJ1-1, the V gene TRBV5; weak D call: TRBD1 (6 bases). The read comes to an end 4 residues before the CDR3 does, leaving the germline J gene to fill in the end. The CDR3 totals 13 residues. The germline CDR1 and CDR2 sequences are LGHNA and YNLKQL (reference sequence). V was clipped by 3 bases and J by 3 bases, with 8 bases between them.

On this clone: Germline and genes here are mouse. Sequencing ends 4 residues short of the CDR3 end; the germline J gene provides the rest. The chain employs TRBV13-3 and TRBJ2-2; D may be TRBD2 (6 bases). This CDR3 comprises 16 residues. The V and J ends lost 7 bases and 0 bases respectively, with 16 bases between them. Germline values: CDR1 NNHDY, CDR2 SYVADS. CDR3 DNA (partial): TGTGCCAGCCTTCTCCCGGGACTAACAAACACCGGG. Translated: CASLLPGLTNTG. In full, the CDR3 reads CASLLPGLTNTGQLYF.

This clone was observed a few times. Gene names are the mouse ones. Coverage ceases 4 residues before the CDR3 finishes, and the germline J gene fills in the end. The V gene is TRBV3, the J gene TRBJ2-5; TRBD2 matches 7 bases. The CDR3 spans 17 residues. Germline assignment: CDR1 SNHLY and CDR2 FYNGKV (reference sequence). Germline trimming cut 1 base from V and 0 bases from J; bases unmatched to any gene: 7. The CDR3 DNA, read in part, is TGTGCCAGCAGCTTAGAGAGACTGGGAGTTAACCAAGAC. Its translation is CASSLERLGVNQD. The whole CDR3 is CASSLERLGVNQDTQYF.

Regarding this clone: Each gene name is a mouse one. The read ends 4 residues early relative to the CDR3; the germline J gene fills the gap. This chain connects TRBV13-3 to TRBJ1-2, with unresolved D. Germline CDR1 and CDR2: NNHDY and SYVADS. CDR3 size: 14 residues. The CDR3 DNA, read in part, is TGTGCCAGCAGTGATGCATCAGTCGGTTTC. Encoded protein: CASSDASVGF. The CDR3 reads in full as CASSDASVGFDYTF.